These T cell receptor beta chains were read from a single sample in a study of T cells after posttransplantation cyclophosphamide. Method: immunoSEQ multiplex PCR; TCRdb's copy keeps in-frame clones and lacks some. The profile covers 25,000 to 35,000 clones, none occurring a single time. The sequenced material came from PBMCs. These receptors originate from a woman aged 30 to 39 in good health and a related stem cell transplant donor. Both conserved end residues are part of each CDR3. The order of the fields is J gene, clone size, V gene, CDR3 protein. Clone size is stated in some rows and not others, as once, few, many or a class when expanded.

TRBJ2-2 . TRBV19 CASSITGVAGELFF
TRBJ2-1 many TRBV2 CASSDGGAIGWFF
TRBJ2-1 medium-sized TRBV12-3/TRBV12-4 CASSLGQMSSYNEQFF
TRBJ1-2 many TRBV5-4 CASSSLSGGDYGYTF
TRBJ1-5 many TRBV6-2/TRBV6-3 CASSKVGGSNQPQHF
TRBJ2-5 few TRBV27 CASRPLPGGGQETQYF
TRBJ1-1 many TRBV12-3/TRBV12-4 CASSPKSLNTEAFF
TRBJ2-7 many TRBV2 CASLAAAISYEQYF
TRBJ1-2 many TRBV19 CASSVTHQRVYRGQNYGYTF
TRBJ2-3 many TRBV11-3 CASSLGTGGDTQYF
TRBJ2-1 many TRBV28 CASSFGSGGASYNEQFF
TRBJ2-1 many TRBV10-2 CASSNDLRGSSYNEQFF
TRBJ2-1 many TRBV25-1 CASSFTGTGQFF
TRBJ2-7 many TRBV11-3 CASSQTGRGNEQYF
TRBJ1-3 many TRBV12-3/TRBV12-4 CAVRMSGGPDTIYF
TRBJ2-5 few TRBV5-6 CASSLGGVQETQYF
TRBJ2-5 many TRBV19 CASTPEGERTQYF
TRBJ1-2 few TRBV4-3 CASSHSGTGFYGYTF
TRBJ1-3 many TRBV7-2 CASSPTGGRAGNTIYF
TRBJ2-5 many TRBV24-1 CATPPRQGQETQYF
TRBJ1-1 many TRBV6-6 CASSFTTGVNTEAFF
TRBJ1-6 many TRBV10-3 CAIREQSNSPLHF
TRBJ2-5 many TRBV11-2 CASSSTGTRSVETQYF
TRBJ1-1 many TRBV2 CASSTSRDTEAFF
TRBJ1-6 . TRBV5-1 CASSSDRPYNSPLHF
TRBJ1-3 many TRBV5-4 CASSSPGQGGNTIYF
TRBJ1-2 many TRBV19 CASQPIPQGVDYGYTF
TRBJ1-5 many TRBV5-1 CASSSQGGQPQHF
TRBJ2-2 many TRBV11-2 CASSHRAGELFF
TRBJ1-1 many TRBV30 CAWRTGHNTEAFF
TRBJ2-3 many TRBV4-2 CASSQDNLAGGSFSTDTQYF
TRBJ2-7 few TRBV12-3/TRBV12-4 CASSGGGWWTSEQYF